The sequence of this T cell receptor (beta chain) was determined in a study of T cell responses to AZD1222 COVID-19 vaccine. As for this clone: Its specificity is unknown.

Data came from immunoSEQ multiplex PCR; TCRdb stores just in-frame clones and leaves some out. The table lists some 83,000 clones, over 80% of them singletons. Overall study findings and caveats: AZD1222 recipients seropositive at baseline numbered only six or seven. Nearly half of spike-specific TCRs reportedly target variant regions that are unmutated in the B.1.351 and B.1.1.7 variants.

The CDR3 runs to 15 residues. Germline loops: CDR1 SGDLS, CDR2 YYNGEE. V was shortened by 5 bases and J by 0 bases, with 12 bases between the two germline ends. The clonotype comes from an adult in good health. This sample comprised peripheral blood, obtained on day 0 of AZD1222 vaccination. The J gene is TRBJ1-3, the V gene TRBV9; D remains unclear. CDR3 in amino acids: CASSVDRYSGNTIYF. CDR3 DNA: TGTGCCAGCAGTGTCGACCGATACTCTGGAAACACCATATATTTT. Full variable domain (rest looked up from reference TRBV9 and TRBJ1-3): DSGVTQTPKHLITATGQRVTLRCSPRSGDLSVYWYQQSLDQGLQFLIQYYNGEERAKGNILERFSAQQFPDLHSELNLSSLELGDSALYFCASSVDRYSGNTIYFGEGSWLTVV.